This record looks at one T cell receptor (beta chain) sequence and its context. Its antigen remains unknown. Donors gave around 9.3 milliliters of peripheral blood apiece. Trimming removed 0 bases from V and 4 bases from J, with 9 bases in between. Looked up from germline, CDR1 is KGHDR and CDR2 is SFDVKD. The CDR3 covers 15 residues. Using a J-beta primer mix together with a sample-barcoded 5' primer, a second PCR was run for about 6 to 11 cycles. A template-switch adaptor with 12 random nucleotides tagged each cDNA molecule. TCRdb fed the 5' RACE reads into MiXCR, producing one record per CDR3 protein. The data contain approximately 850,000 distinct CDR3 sequences, approximately 48% of them singletons. This sample was taken from a study of blood T cells in healthy people across ages. Study-level background: Capture via template switching afforded approximately one barcoded beta molecule per two T cells.

Study-level findings and limits: Per-million-T-cell TCR beta diversity fell roughly linearly with age.

This receptor was obtained from a man in his sixties in good health. Sample: blood. V gene TRBV24-1 combines with J gene TRBJ2-1; D is possibly TRBD2 (6 bases). CDR3 nucleotides: TGTGCCACCAGTGATTTGGGGGACTTATACAATGAGCAGTTCTTC. This encodes CATSDLGDLYNEQFF.